The 31 T cell receptor beta chains below come from one sample, sequenced in a study of patients and donors after allogeneic stem cell transplantation. TCRdb independently ran MiXCR on the RT-PCR reads; one entry per CDR3 protein. Found here are 150,000 or so distinct CDR3 sequences, 24% of them singletons; the top ten hold about 24%. Source material: blood, either unsorted or a sorted T cell fraction (not recorded which). The receptors derive from a human donor who was either an allogeneic HSCT recipient or a stem cell or donor lymphocyte infusion donor (not recorded which). It is not recorded whose cells these are; they may come from a transplant donor.

There are a few counts of this clonotype. In DNA, the CDR3 is TGTGCCAGCAGCCAGACCAGAAGGGGCACTGAAGCTTTCTTT. It codes for CASSQTRRGTEAFF. The genes are TRBV14 and TRBJ1-1; possibly TRBD1 for D (5 bases). Germline V lookup: CDR1 SGHDN, CDR2 FVKESK. V lost 3 bases to trimming and J lost 4 bases, with 12 bases between them. This CDR3 comprises 14 residues.

There are a few counts of this clonotype. V and J are TRBV5-5 and TRBJ2-7; a possible D gene is TRBD1 (6 bases). The V end was cut by 2 bases, the J end by 9 bases, with 15 bases between. CDR3 length: 13 residues. Germline V lookup: CDR1 SGHKS, CDR2 YYEKEE (reference sequence). The CDR3 DNA reads TGTGCCAGCAGCTTCCGGGACATAATGGGGCAGTACTTC. Translating gives CASSFRDIMGQYF.

The gene calls are TRBV12-3 or TRBV12-4 and TRBJ1-2, with TRBD1 matching 8 bases. The CDR3 is 16 amino acids. V dropped 8 bases and J dropped 3; count of bases not matched to a gene: 14. The CDR3 DNA sequence: TGTGCCAGCGCCTCCTTCAGGGGACAGGCTGACTATGGCTACACCTTC. This codes for CASASFRGQADYGYTF.

This clonotype was counted many times. This chain connects TRBV10-3 to TRBJ1-5; no reliable D call. The germline V gene encodes CDR1 ENHRY and CDR2 SYGVKD. Trimming removed 7 bases at V and 0 bases at J, with 10 bases between. This CDR3 is built from 14 residues. The CDR3 DNA follows: TGTGCCATCAAATCCCACCTTAGCAATCAGCCCCAGCATTTT. This translates into CAIKSHLSNQPQHF.

This clonotype came up a few times. This chain connects TRBV24-1 to TRBJ2-7; tentatively, D is TRBD1 (6 bases). V lost 2 bases to trimming and J lost 5 bases, with 15 bases between them. CDR1 is KGHDR and CDR2 is SFDVKD in the germline V gene. The CDR3 is 15 amino acids. This CDR3 is CATSDSGQTFDEQYF. DNA of the CDR3: TGTGCCACCAGTGATTCAGGACAGACTTTCGACGAGCAGTACTTC.

The chain is built from TRBV6-5 and TRBJ2-3, with TRBD2 identical over 7 bases. The CDR3 has 14 amino acids. The V gene end was trimmed by 3 bases and the J gene end by 3 bases; junction bases not matched to a gene: 3. The germline CDR1 and CDR2 sequences are MNHEY and SVGAGI. The CDR3 sequence: CASSYFGGTDTQYF. The CDR3 DNA sequence: TGTGCCAGCAGTTATTTCGGGGGGACAGATACGCAGTATTTT.

This clonotype was seen more than once but under ten times. The chain employs TRBV7-3 and TRBJ1-1, with 8 bases identical to TRBD1. The trim removed 4 bases at V and 0 bases at J, leaving 1 base unmatched. The germline CDR1 and CDR2 sequences are SGHTA and FQGTGA. The CDR3 contains 14 residues. CDR3: CASSSTGVNTEAFF. DNA for the CDR3: TGTGCCAGCAGCTCGACAGGGGTGAACACTGAAGCTTTCTTT.

This chain connects TRBV4-1 to TRBJ1-2; no clear D. The germline V gene encodes CDR1 MGHRA and CDR2 YSYEKL. V lost 0 bases to trimming and J lost 5 bases, with 22 bases between them. The CDR3 is made up of 18 amino acids. CDR3 in amino acids: CASSQEVYRPTSEYGYTF. CDR3 in DNA: TGCGCCAGCAGCCAAGAGGTATATAGACCAACCTCCGAGTATGGCTACACCTTC.

The sample holds a few counts of this clonotype. V gene TRBV7-9 combines with J gene TRBJ1-3, with unresolved D. This CDR3 contains 12 residues. V was cut by 5 bases and J by 0 bases, with 2 bases left in between. Germline V lookup: CDR1 SEHNR, CDR2 FQNEAQ (reference sequence). CDR3 sequence: CASSISGNTIYF. DNA of the CDR3: TGTGCCAGCAGCATCTCTGGAAACACCATATATTTT.

This chain uses TRBV28 with TRBJ2-2; 7 bases are a match to TRBD2. This CDR3 comprises 14 residues. Looked up from germline, CDR1 is MDHEN and CDR2 is SYDVKM. Germline trimming cut 4 bases from V and 4 bases from J; bases unmatched to any gene: 3. The DNA of the CDR3 is TGTGCCAGCAGTTCGTGGACTAGCACCGGGGAGCTGTTTTTT. Amino acid sequence: CASSSWTSTGELFF.

This clonotype was picked up a small number of times. The V call is TRBV7-9, the J call TRBJ1-2; D might be TRBD1 (6 bases). Germline V lookup: CDR1 SEHNR, CDR2 FQNEAQ (reference sequence). The CDR3 is 14 amino acids. V was clipped by 5 bases and J by 4 bases, with 14 bases between them. The CDR3 bases are TGTGCCAGCAGCCCGGCCGTGGGGGCCTATGGCTACACCTTC. Its translation is CASSPAVGAYGYTF.

CDR3 nucleotide sequence: TGCAGTGCCCCCCGACCCTTTTCACCTCCCGAGCAGTACTTC. It yields the protein CSAPRPFSPPEQYF. The V call is TRBV20-1, the J call TRBJ2-7; no definite D call. V was pared by 6 bases and J by 6 bases, with 21 bases between. The CDR3 has 14 residues. Germline CDR1 reads DFQATT; CDR2 reads SNEGSKA (reference sequence).

The J gene is TRBJ1-1, the V gene TRBV20-1, with D uncertain. CDR1 and CDR2 from the germline V gene are DFQATT and SNEGSKA (reference sequence). Trimming removed 7 bases from V and 3 bases from J, with 15 bases in between. This CDR3 contains 13 residues. In DNA, the CDR3 is TGCAGTGGCTGGTCGGGGTTGCACACTGAAGCTTTCTTT. Its protein is CSGWSGLHTEAFF.

The rearrangement joins TRBV20-1 to TRBJ1-1, with D maybe TRBD1 (5 bases). The CDR3 spans 15 residues. V gave up 4 bases and J gave up 0 bases, with 15 bases separating them. In germline, CDR1 is DFQATT, CDR2 SNEGSKA (reference sequence). CDR3 in amino acids: CSAKGLRRMNTEAFF. In DNA, the CDR3 is TGCAGTGCTAAGGGGTTGCGGAGGATGAACACTGAAGCTTTCTTT.

The gene calls are TRBV20-1 and TRBJ2-3, with D perhaps TRBD2 (6 bases). Trimming shortened V by 3 bases and J by 4 bases, and 14 bases separated the two germline ends. The CDR3 runs to 14 residues. From germline, CDR1 is DFQATT and CDR2 SNEGSKA (reference sequence). In nucleotides, the CDR3 is TGCAGTGCTAGGGCCCAAGGAGGGTCAGATACGCAGTATTTT. Encoded protein: CSARAQGGSDTQYF.

This clonotype appeared a few times. The V call is TRBV20-1, the J call TRBJ2-1, with D possibly being TRBD1 or TRBD2 (5 bases each). The length of the CDR3 is 14 residues. V shed 7 bases and J shed 0 bases, with 13 bases lying between them. Germline V gives CDR1 DFQATT, CDR2 SNEGSKA (reference sequence). CDR3 coding DNA: TGCAGTGGTAACTACGGGACCTCCTACAATGAGCAGTTCTTC. Amino acids: CSGNYGTSYNEQFF.

In its sample, this clonotype was seen once. The J gene is TRBJ2-5, the V gene TRBV5-6; no reliable D call. Trimming took 4 bases from V and 3 from J, leaving 16 bases between them. CDR3 length: 15 residues. CDR1 is SGHDT and CDR2 is YYEEEE in the germline V gene. This chain's CDR3 is CASSLQLTEEETQYF. CDR3 coding DNA: TGTGCCAGCAGCCTCCAGTTGACCGAGGAAGAGACCCAGTACTTC.

In its sample, this clonotype was seen a few times. The chain employs TRBV6-5 and TRBJ1-1; D ambiguous. Germline V gene lookup returns CDR1 MNHEY and CDR2 SVGAGI. This CDR3 is 13 amino acids long. V was shortened by 7 bases and J by 0 bases, with 9 bases between the two germline ends. The CDR3, as DNA: TGTGCCAGCACCCCCGACCTGAACACTGAAGCTTTCTTT. Protein sequence: CASTPDLNTEAFF.

The sample holds many counts of this clonotype. This sequence joins TRBV18 and TRBJ1-1; TRBD1 is a possible D gene (6 bases). The V end lost 3 bases, the J end lost 2 bases, and 10 bases lay between the germline ends. This CDR3 contains 14 residues. CDR1 is KGHSH, CDR2 LQKENI, per germline. CDR3 bases: TGTGCCAGCTCACCGTCAGGGGAAAACACTGAAGCTTTCTTT. As protein: CASSPSGENTEAFF.

This clonotype was detected a few times. The V gene is TRBV12-3 or TRBV12-4, the J gene TRBJ2-3; D is possibly TRBD2 (5 bases). Trimming stripped 7 bases from V and 0 bases from J, with 11 bases between. The CDR3 loop spans 14 amino acids. CDR3 sequence: CASNGLRSTDTQYF. In nucleotides, the CDR3 is TGTGCCAGCAATGGACTCCGCAGCACAGATACGCAGTATTTT.

The chain employs TRBV5-5 and TRBJ1-5, with 11 nucleotides matching TRBD1. The V gene end was trimmed by 7 bases and the J gene end by 4 bases; junction bases not matched to a gene: 7. This CDR3 is built from 15 residues. CDR1 SGHKS and CDR2 YYEKEE come from the germline V gene (reference sequence). For the CDR3, the DNA is TGTGCCAGCCACAGGGGGACAGGGGGGAATCAGCCCCAGCATTTT. It encodes CASHRGTGGNQPQHF.

The chain is built from TRBV24-1 and TRBJ2-1, with D perhaps matching TRBD2 (6 bases). The germline gives CDR1 KGHDR, CDR2 SFDVKD. The CDR3 spans 12 residues. Trimming removed 9 bases from V and 9 bases from J, with 14 bases in between. The CDR3 is CATQTPAGEQFF. CDR3 nucleotides: TGTGCCACCCAGACCCCAGCGGGTGAGCAGTTCTTC.

This clonotype was recorded a few times. The chain has TRBV7-9 and TRBJ1-2, with D possibly matching TRBD1 (5 bases). Trimming removed 1 base at V and 7 bases at J, with 16 bases between. In germline, CDR1 is SEHNR, CDR2 FQNEAQ (reference sequence). CDR3 size: 15 residues. The CDR3 DNA reads TGTGCCAGCAGCTTAGATCAAGGAGGGGTTGGTGGCTACACCTTC. Its protein is CASSLDQGGVGGYTF.

The rearrangement links TRBV6-6 to TRBJ2-5; TRBD2 matches 9 bases. This CDR3 spans 17 amino acids. V shed 2 bases and J 5 bases; nucleotides not matched to a gene: 12. Germline-derived CDR1 and CDR2 are MNHNY and SVGAGI (reference sequence). As DNA, the CDR3 is TGTGCCAGCAGTTACCTGTCTATAGCGGGAGTCACGGAGACCCAGTACTTC. It codes for CASSYLSIAGVTETQYF.

This chain connects TRBV9 to TRBJ1-6; 10 nucleotides line up with TRBD1. Trimming removed 0 bases from V and 8 bases from J; junction bases left unmatched: 5. The CDR3 length is 16 residues. The germline V gene encodes CDR1 SGDLS and CDR2 YYNGEE. Here the CDR3 reads CASSVGIGTGDSPLHF. The CDR3 DNA sequence: TGTGCCAGCAGCGTAGGTATCGGGACAGGGGATTCACCCCTCCACTTT.

This chain links TRBV19 with TRBJ2-1; 8 bases match TRBD2. The CDR3 is made up of 15 amino acids. CDR1 LNHDA and CDR2 SQIVND come from the germline V gene (reference sequence). V lost 6 bases, J lost 4 bases, and 8 bases stayed unmatched. The CDR3 loop reads CASSLGVAGYNEQFF. The CDR3 DNA follows: TGTGCCAGTAGCCTTGGAGTAGCGGGATACAATGAGCAGTTCTTC.

The chain couples TRBV6-2 or TRBV6-3 to TRBJ2-1; D may be TRBD1 (6 bases). Germline V gene lookup returns CDR1 MNHEY and CDR2 SVGEGT. CDR3 length equals 14 residues. Trimming took 7 bases from V and 3 from J, leaving 13 bases between them. The CDR3 DNA sequence: TGTGCCAGCACCGACTGGGACAACTACAATGAGCAGTTCTTC. This sequence encodes CASTDWDNYNEQFF.

This clonotype was counted many times. The chain employs TRBV5-1 and TRBJ1-5; D unclear. Germline values: CDR1 SGHRS, CDR2 YFSETQ. Trimming left V 1 base short and J 0 bases short, with 2 bases between. CDR3 length: 13 amino acids. CDR3 DNA: TGCGCCAGCAGCTTGCGTAGCAATCAGCCCCAGCATTTT. Translating gives CASSLRSNQPQHF.

In its sample, this clonotype was seen a few times. The chain employs TRBV6-2 or TRBV6-3 and TRBJ1-3; perhaps TRBD1 as D (6 bases). Germline loops: CDR1 MNHEY, CDR2 SVGEGT. CDR3 length equals 13 residues. The ends were cut back, 7 bases at V and 6 bases at J, with 13 bases in the middle. CDR3 in amino acids: CASNEQGTNTIYF. The CDR3 DNA reads as TGTGCCAGCAACGAACAGGGTACAAACACCATATATTTT.

This rearrangement joins TRBV12-3 or TRBV12-4 to TRBJ2-7; tentative D call: TRBD1 (6 bases). V lost 6 bases and J 4 bases, leaving 16 bases between the germline ends. CDR3 length equals 14 residues. CDR3 coding DNA: TGTGCCAGCAGCCAGACAGGCGCCGAGTACGAGCAGTACTTC. As protein: CASSQTGAEYEQYF.

The table lists this clonotype with a few counts. The chain employs TRBV24-1 and TRBJ2-2; TRBD1 aligns across 7 bases. The junction had 2 bases not matched to a gene; V was cut back by 8 bases and J by 0 bases. The germline CDR1 and CDR2 sequences are KGHDR and SFDVKD. The CDR3 spans 14 residues. CDR3 sequence (DNA): TGTGCCACCATGGGACAGACGAACACCGGGGAGCTGTTTTTT. Its translation is CATMGQTNTGELFF.